This T cell receptor (beta chain) was identified in a study of T-cell reconstitution after alpha-beta-depleted transplantation in children. Study findings and constraints: T-cell numbers and diversity one year post-transplant derived largely from freshly generated T cells. Surviving recipient T cells and thymic progenitors underlay high day-60 TCRbeta diversity in some patients. Several hundred graft clones that had expanded were reportedly the source of alpha-beta T cells about two months after transplant.

On this clonotype: Its antigen remains unidentified.

A TCRbeta library incorporating unique molecular identifiers was prepared. In TCRdb, the PCR reads were re-called with MiXCR into one record per CDR3 protein. The data hold about 440,000 distinct CDR3 sequences, with about 45% observed a single time. The CDR3 is 16 residues long. Looked up from germline, CDR1 is SGHTA and CDR2 is FQGNSA. V shed 0 bases and J shed 1 base, with 11 bases lying between them. Specimen: PBMCs, collected before TCRalphabeta/CD19-depleted stem cell transplant. This clonotype was obtained from a girl aged 2 to 10 with aplastic anemia, due to receive a stem cell transplant. This chain joins TRBV7-2 and TRBJ2-3; D not certain. The CDR3 region has the DNA TGTGCCAGCAGCTTAGCGCTCCACAGCCGCACAGATACGCAGTATTTT. Its protein product is CASSLALHSRTDTQYF.